Sequencing of this T cell receptor beta chain was carried out in a study of blood T cells in healthy people across ages. Study-level results: Researchers said unsorted PBMCs prevented a conclusive naive versus antigen-experienced comparison. Total diversity from one million sequenced T cells was likely underestimated. Fewer expanded clones and more diversity marked long-lived versus aged donors.

Using a J-beta primer mix together with a sample-barcoded 5' primer, a second PCR was run for roughly 6 to 12 cycles. One entry per CDR3 protein, called by TCRdb with MiXCR from the 5' RACE reads. This sample has around 1,900,000 distinct CDR3 sequences; about 39% occur once, and the top ten carry roughly 23%. This clonotype was seen only a few times. Antigen specificity is unknown. Sample donors were healthy Caucasian individuals that came from Russia, aged roughly 6 to 95. Germline values: CDR1 SQVTM, CDR2 ANQGSEA. V shed 3 bases and J 5 bases; nucleotides not matched to a gene: 6. The CDR3 has 13 residues.

The specimen sequenced was blood. This chain joins TRBV29-1 and TRBJ2-7, with 8 positions matching TRBD1. The receptor was isolated from a human donor in good health. CDR3 loop: CSVEKDRADEQYF. As DNA, the CDR3 is TGCAGCGTTGAGAAGGACAGGGCAGACGAGCAGTACTTC.